This T cell receptor beta chain was profiled in a study of cytomegalovirus exposure and HLA in healthy donors. Study summary: Caucasian-associated ancestry cluster membership applied to around 80% of 300 to 450 genotyped donors.

The CDR3 sequence is 11 residues long. Looked up from germline, CDR1 is MNHEY and CDR2 is SMNVEV (reference sequence). The PCR ran on 60 Vbeta and 13 Jbeta primers. Produced via immunoSEQ multiplex PCR; TCRdb's table is partial and in-frame only. The repertoire includes some 120,000 clones, 75% to 85% of them detected once, and 2.5% to 3% sits in the top ten. The sequenced sample was PBMCs. The TCR sequence derives from a man aged 30-40 years in good health and CMV-seronegative. This sequence joins TRBV27 and TRBJ2-5, with D unresolved. The J call may be wrong; the DNA end is better matched by TRBJ2-7. The CDR3 is CASSFSNEQYF. CDR3 in DNA: TGTGCCAGCAGTTTTTCTAACGAGCAGTACTTC.